Here is one TCR beta chain with its context. Its antigen remains unidentified. No much larger clonotype is one base removed from it; base qualities were not supplied. The data were obtained in a study of CD8+ T cells in alopecia areata (dated 2018 in TCRdb). Some background on the complete study: The treated patients took part in an open-label pilot trial in which moderate-to-severe alopecia areata was treated with oral tofacitinib at 5 to 10 mg twice daily. Patients stayed on tofacitinib for 6 to 18 months and then had 6 months of follow-up off drug so that delayed response and recurrence could be assessed. The study used high-throughput TCRbeta sequencing to examine T cell clonal expansion in alopecia areata, in both the C3H/HeJ mouse model and human patients. On the human side, TCRbeta sequencing was run on scalp tissue and on sorted CD4+ and CD8+ peripheral blood T cells from healthy controls and from alopecia areata patients with either patchy or totalis/universalis disease. Tofacitinib-treated patients had biopsies at baseline and at 4 and 24 weeks of treatment, with a later scalp biopsy in several patients. Clonality in the scalp was compared among normal scalp (n=4), patchy alopecia areata scalp (n=8), and alopecia totalis/universalis scalp (n=8). RNA was obtained with the PAXgene miRNA kit for fixed scalp, the miRNeasy kit for PBMCs, and the RNeasy kit for mouse skin. immunoSEQ multiplex PCR using 35 Vbeta forward primers and 13 Jbeta reverse primers was used to amplify TCRbeta CDR3 regions.

CDR1 SGDLS and CDR2 YYNGEE were looked up in the germline V gene. CDR3 length: 13 amino acids, cysteine to phenylalanine. Just the 39-base CDR3 DNA is kept, in frame starting at base 1. The germline ends are 4 bases apart after V is trimmed by 0 bases and J by 2 bases. Receptors were amplified or captured by the immunoSEQ multiplex PCR assay. RNA was extracted from all samples and reverse transcribed into cDNA as template for TCR sequencing. SuperScript III was used for first-strand cDNA synthesis, primed with a 2:1 mix of oligo-dT and random hexamers. Amplification bias was assessed with a synthetic immune receptor repertoire, and residual bias was removed computationally. Regarding the original processing steps: Raw reads were preprocessed to remove errors, and CDR3 was defined by IMGT conventions from the conserved cysteine to phenylalanine. Clonality was computed as 1 minus the Shannon entropy, with the entropy normalized by log2 of the number of productive unique TCRs. Whether each scalp clone was CD4 or CD8 was inferred by checking scalp TCRbeta sequences against the CD4 and CD8 repertoires from sorted blood. TCRdb limited this immuneACCESS table to in-frame rearrangements with V and J called. A share of clones is missing; checked studies link under half to unresolved V genes, and the rest is unexplained. Clone size and the V and J calls come from that table; the DNA yielded D and trimming. The sample yields about 130,000 clones; around 50% were counted once. About 6.8% of the sample is held by the ten biggest clonotypes.

The investigation overall reported the following: Resident alphabeta T cells in normal human skin are also sequenced, complicating scalp TCR repertoire analysis, unlike mouse skin dominated by gammadelta T cells. Lesional scalp, especially in alopecia totalis/universalis, showed higher clonality and more expanded CD8+ clones than normal scalp, suggesting antigenic drive. TCR sequences shared between patients were less clear than in mice, possibly partly because of HLA diversity in the patient population.

This specimen's time point label, per the study, means: baseline before oral tofacitinib. Peripheral blood and lesional scalp punch biopsies were obtained from patients with alopecia areata. After PBMCs were isolated by density centrifugation and stained for CD3, CD4 and CD8, a FACSAria was used to sort CD4+ and CD8+ T cells. The rearrangement joined TRBV9 to TRBJ2-3, with no D gene named confidently. The sequences come from CD4+ T cells sorted from blood, collected at week 0. This clonotype originated in a human donor with alopecia areata. The DNA is TGTGCCAGCAGCGTAGACTACACAGATACGCAGTATTTT. Its translation is CASSVDYTDTQYF.